The TCR beta chain described here comes from a study of T cell clonotyping in hematopoietic cell transplantation. Study-level points and caveats: Few recipient clonotypes overlapped donors; over 95% were de novo at given depth. Recipient TCR diversity dropped after transplant; expanded clonotypes rose from day 30 to 180. CD4 and CD8 repertoire contributions could not be separated without sorting.

Germline V gene sequence: CDR1 MDHEN, CDR2 SYDVKM. J gave up 4 bases and V 7 bases, and 9 bases lay outside the gene matches. CDR3 length equals 14 residues. Sequencing was performed with immunoSEQ multiplex PCR; in TCRdb, only in-frame clones are kept and a portion is missing. The table shows about 8,700 clones, with approximately 97% occurring only once. Comments on this clone: Its antigen remains unknown.

The specimen was peripheral blood mononuclear cells, collected 100 days after allogeneic stem cell transplant. The genes are TRBV28 and TRBJ1-2, with 7 bases aligning to TRBD1. The TCR was taken from a male patient aged 60 to 75 who had an allogeneic stem cell transplant from a related donor, so the T cells may come from the graft donor. Some clones in this sample may be carry-over from other donors' samples. The CDR3 DNA reads as TGTGCCAGCAACTCGGGACAGTTACTCTATGGCTACACCTTC. This codes for CASNSGQLLYGYTF.